This T cell receptor (beta chain) appears in the sequencing data of a study of blood T cell repertoires in COVID-19. In the study overall: PBMCs, B-cell-depleted T cells, or T cells were the source of the cDNA or gDNA that made up the material.

The CDR3 is 12 residues long. V was trimmed by 5 bases and J by 7 bases, leaving 7 bases between them. CDR1 KGHDR and CDR2 SFDVKD come from the germline V gene. Generated by immunoSEQ multiplex PCR, the TCRdb table keeps only in-frame clones and is missing some. Of approximately 40,000 clones in the sample, 80% to 90% were seen once. The sample comprised peripheral blood. The sequence was collected from a woman in her 70s with acute or convalescent COVID-19. The rearrangement joins TRBV24-1 to TRBJ2-2; D call uncertain. The CDR3 loop reads CATSVRSGELFF. The CDR3 region has the DNA TGTGCCACCAGTGTGCGTAGCGGGGAGCTGTTTTTT.